This T cell receptor beta chain was obtained from a study of T cell responses to AZD1222 COVID-19 vaccine. Only in-frame clones appear in the TCRdb table, and some are missing; sequencing was by immunoSEQ multiplex PCR. In the table there are about 120,000 clones, about 90% of which are singletons. Study-wide results and limits: Regions 160-218 and 743-854 held dominance among vaccine-associated CD4 TCRs, which spanned spike. Spike-specific TCR breadth and depth rose after two AZD1222 doses.

Concerning this clone: Its antigen remains unidentified.

The V gene end was trimmed by 8 bases and the J gene end by 7 bases; junction bases not matched to a gene: 15. The germline CDR1 and CDR2 sequences are MNHEY and SVGAGI. This CDR3 has 15 amino acids. This receptor was taken from an adult in good health. The J gene is TRBJ1-2, the V gene TRBV6-5, with 8 nucleotides matching TRBD1. Sample: peripheral blood, taken on day 0 of AZD1222 vaccination. The CDR3 nucleotides are TGTGCCAGCCGGCAGGGGGCGCAGCAGTCGGGTGGCTACACCTTC. Its protein is CASRQGAQQSGGYTF.